The 21 T cell receptor beta chains below were found in one sample sequenced in a study of patients and donors after allogeneic stem cell transplantation. MiXCR was run by TCRdb on the RT-PCR reads, yielding one entry per CDR3 protein. The data contain 200,000 to 250,000 distinct CDR3 sequences, roughly an eighth of them singletons. Sequencing input: blood, either unsorted or a sorted T cell fraction (not recorded which). The receptors come from a human donor who was either an allogeneic HSCT recipient or a stem cell or donor lymphocyte infusion donor (not recorded which). It is not recorded whose cells these are; they may come from a transplant donor.

J is TRBJ2-5 and V is TRBV10-3; D ambiguous. The CDR3 sequence is 16 residues long. CDR1 is ENHRY and CDR2 is SYGVKD in the germline V gene. V gave up 0 bases and J gave up 2 bases, with 13 bases separating them. The CDR3 region is CAISESMAGRQETQYF. DNA of the CDR3: TGTGCCATCAGTGAGTCGATGGCAGGTAGACAAGAGACCCAGTACTTC.

The gene calls are TRBV12-3 or TRBV12-4 and TRBJ2-6; D is undetermined. The length of the CDR3 is 15 residues. The V and J ends lost 4 bases and 0 bases respectively, with 7 bases between them. CDR3 residues: CASSWSSSGANVLTF. Here the CDR3 DNA reads TGTGCCAGCAGTTGGTCCAGCTCTGGGGCCAACGTCCTGACTTTC.

This clonotype has a count of ten or more. The chain couples TRBV5-1 to TRBJ2-3; tentatively, D is TRBD1 (5 bases). V lost 0 bases to trimming and J lost 4 bases, with 9 bases between them. Germline assignment: CDR1 SGHRS and CDR2 YFSETQ. This CDR3 region has 14 residues. The DNA of the CDR3 is TGCGCCAGCAGCTTGGCAGGGTTTCCAGATACGCAGTATTTT. This gives the protein CASSLAGFPDTQYF.

The V gene is TRBV19, the J gene TRBJ1-1; no clear D gene. V was cut by 6 bases and J by 1 base, with 9 bases left in between. Germline CDR1 LNHDA, CDR2 SQIVND (reference sequence). The CDR3 covers 13 residues. The CDR3 loop is CASSVRPNTEAFF. The CDR3 DNA sequence: TGTGCCAGTAGCGTAAGACCGAACACTGAAGCTTTCTTT.

The CDR3 DNA sequence: TGTGCCAGCCAGAGAGGGAGTCAAGAGACCCAGTACTTC. Translating it yields CASQRGSQETQYF. The chain links TRBV6-1 to TRBJ2-5; D might be TRBD2 (5 bases). The CDR3 length is 13 residues. Germline V lookup: CDR1 MNHNS, CDR2 SASEGT. V was pared by 8 bases and J by 2 bases, with 12 bases between.

This clonotype was seen repeatedly, ten times or more. This CDR3 is CSARRSGGYNEQFF. The CDR3 coding sequence is TGCAGTGCTAGGAGGAGTGGGGGCTACAATGAGCAGTTCTTC. This chain connects TRBV20-1 to TRBJ2-1; possibly TRBD1 or TRBD2 for D (5 bases each). Germline loops: CDR1 DFQATT, CDR2 SNEGSKA (reference sequence). The CDR3 covers 14 residues. V was shortened by 3 bases and J by 3 bases, with 12 bases between the two germline ends.

This clonotype was seen more than once but under ten times. V usage is TRBV7-2 and J usage is TRBJ2-5; possibly TRBD1 or TRBD2 for D (5 bases each). V dropped 6 bases and J dropped 6 bases, with 20 bases sitting between them. This CDR3 is 15 amino acids long. The germline gives CDR1 SGHTA, CDR2 FQGNSA. The CDR3 spells CASSAVEGLGKTQYF. DNA for the CDR3: TGTGCCAGCAGTGCAGTCGAGGGGTTGGGGAAGACCCAGTACTTC.

The chain combines TRBV19 with TRBJ1-1; 9 bases align to TRBD1. The junction had 5 bases not matched to a gene; V was cut back by 0 bases and J by 3 bases. This CDR3 region has 16 residues. The germline CDR1 and CDR2 sequences are LNHDA and SQIVND (reference sequence). The CDR3: CASSIERTGEDTEAFF. In DNA, the CDR3 is TGTGCCAGTAGTATAGAACGGACAGGGGAGGACACTGAAGCTTTCTTT. Combining the CDR3 with reference TRBV19 and TRBJ1-1 gives the whole variable domain DGGITQSPKYLFRKEGQNVTLSCEQNLNHDAMYWYRQDPGQGLRLIYYSQIVNDFQKGDIAEGYSVSREKKESFPLTVTSAQKNPTAFYLCASSIERTGEDTEAFFGQGTRLTVV.

The CDR3 nucleotides are TGTGCCAGCAGCTTAGATATGCCCCGTCGGGACAGCAGGAGGACTGAAGCTTTCTTT. This encodes CASSLDMPRRDSRRTEAFF. This rearrangement joins TRBV11-2 to TRBJ1-1; 7 positions agree with TRBD1. V shed 0 bases and J 5 bases; nucleotides not matched to a gene: 18. CDR1 SGHAT and CDR2 FQNNGV come from the germline V gene. This CDR3 contains 19 residues.

The genes are TRBV4-2 and TRBJ1-3; 11 positions match TRBD1. With V trimmed by 4 bases and J by 8 bases, 4 bases remained unmatched. Germline CDR1 and CDR2: LGHNA and YNFKEQ. This CDR3 spans 14 amino acids. The CDR3 is CASSRPGQGDTIYF. CDR3 DNA sequence: TGTGCCAGCAGCCGCCCGGGACAGGGGGACACCATATATTTT.

The table lists this clonotype with a few counts. This chain uses TRBV30 with TRBJ1-4; 8 positions agree with TRBD1. CDR1 and CDR2 (germline): GTSNPN, SVGIG (reference sequence). This CDR3 comprises 13 residues. J was trimmed by 8 bases and V by 1 base; bases with no gene match: 3. The CDR3, as DNA: TGTGCCTGGAGTGGCAGGGGGCTCGAAAAACTGTTTTTT. This translates into CAWSGRGLEKLFF. The complete variable domain, with remaining parts taken from reference TRBV30 and TRBJ1-4, reads SQTIHQWPATLVQPVGSPLSLECTVEGTSNPNLYWYRQAAGRGLQLLFYSVGIGQISSEVPQNLSASRPQDRQFILSSKKLLLSDSGFYLCAWSGRGLEKLFFGSGTQLSVL.

This clonotype ranks as medium-sized. The rearrangement uses TRBV20-1 and TRBJ1-5, with D perhaps TRBD1 (6 bases). Per the germline V gene, CDR1 is DFQATT and CDR2 is SNEGSKA (reference sequence). CDR3 length: 13 amino acids. Trimming left V 8 bases short and J 5 bases short, with 16 bases between. The CDR3 DNA is TGCAGTCTGAGCAGGGGTTCGGATCAGCCCCAGCATTTT. The encoded protein is CSLSRGSDQPQHF.

V usage is TRBV19 and J usage is TRBJ2-1, with 10 bases matching TRBD2. Per germline, CDR1 LNHDA and CDR2 SQIVND (reference sequence). The CDR3 spans 14 residues. The trim removed 9 bases at V and 9 bases at J, leaving 11 bases unmatched. The CDR3 coding sequence is TGTGCCAGCGCTGCTAGCGGGGGCCTTATTGAGCAGTTCTTC. Protein: CASAASGGLIEQFF.

The chain joins TRBV5-6 to TRBJ1-2, with D possibly TRBD1 on 5 matching bases. Trimming left V 2 bases short and J 5 bases short, with 10 bases between. Per germline, CDR1 SGHDT and CDR2 YYEEEE. This CDR3 is 13 amino acids long. CDR3 in amino acids: CASSFFGAYGYTF. In DNA, the CDR3 is TGTGCCAGCAGCTTTTTTGGGGCTTATGGCTACACCTTC.

There are a few counts of this clonotype. V and J are TRBV30 and TRBJ1-2, with D perhaps matching TRBD1 (5 bases). CDR3 size: 15 residues. The germline V and J ends were trimmed by 0 bases and 1 base, with 12 bases remaining between them. Per germline, CDR1 GTSNPN and CDR2 SVGIG (reference sequence). The CDR3 is CAWSVQRGRNYGYTF. CDR3 DNA: TGTGCCTGGAGTGTCCAAAGGGGCCGTAACTATGGCTACACCTTC.

This clonotype was counted many times. The chain carries TRBV12-3 or TRBV12-4 and TRBJ2-6; D call uncertain. The ends were cut back, 6 bases at V and 1 base at J, with 4 bases in the middle. The CDR3 runs to 13 residues. Here the CDR3 DNA reads TGTGCCAGCAGGGTATCTGGGGCCAACGTCCTGACTTTC. This codes for CASRVSGANVLTF.

There are a few counts of this clonotype. This sequence joins TRBV6-1 and TRBJ2-1; 9 bases agree with TRBD2. The V segment lost 7 bases and the J segment 4 bases; nucleotides outside the gene matches: 8. The CDR3 loop spans 15 amino acids. The germline V gene has CDR1 MNHNS and CDR2 SASEGT. DNA of the CDR3: TGTGCCAGCACCCTATGGGCGGGAGGGTACAATGAGCAGTTCTTC. This encodes CASTLWAGGYNEQFF.

This clonotype was recorded a few times. This rearrangement joins TRBV6-1 to TRBJ1-1; D is unresolved. This CDR3 contains 11 residues. The germline V and J ends were trimmed by 0 bases and 11 bases, with 7 bases remaining between them. Germline V gene lookup returns CDR1 MNHNS and CDR2 SASEGT. CDR3 sequence: CASSEAIEAFF. CDR3 bases: TGTGCCAGCAGTGAAGCGATCGAGGCTTTCTTT.

This clonotype was detected only a few times. The chain links TRBV7-9 to TRBJ2-3; the D call may be TRBD1 or TRBD2 (5 bases each). The V gene's germline CDR1 is SEHNR and CDR2 FQNEAQ (reference sequence). The V end was cut by 3 bases, the J end by 6 bases, with 16 bases between. The CDR3 extends over 15 amino acids. CDR3 nucleotide sequence: TGTGCCAGCAGCTTGTCAAGGGGACGGACGGATACGCAGTATTTT. It translates to CASSLSRGRTDTQYF. The full variable domain, with the rest looked up from reference TRBV7-9 and TRBJ2-3, is DTGVSQNPRHKITKRGQNVTFRCDPISEHNRLYWYRQTLGQGPEFLTYFQNEAQLEKSRLLSDRFSAERPKGSFSTLEIQRTEQGDSAMYLCASSLSRGRTDTQYFGPGTRLTVL.

This clonotype was seen a few times. CDR3 sequence reads: CASRLGTDTQYF. CDR3 sequence (DNA): TGTGCCAGCAGACTGGGGACAGATACGCAGTATTTT. V usage is TRBV6-2 or TRBV6-3 and J usage is TRBJ2-3; D is uncertain. CDR1 MNHEY and CDR2 SVGEGT come from the germline V gene. Between the trimmed V and J ends, which lost 6 bases and 3 bases, there was a span of 7 bases. The CDR3 contains 12 residues.

This clonotype was counted many times. This chain links TRBV14 with TRBJ2-1; TRBD2 is a possible D gene (6 bases). Trimming took off 2 bases at V and 0 bases at J, with 8 bases between the two ends. The CDR3 extends over 15 amino acids. Germline loops: CDR1 SGHDN, CDR2 FVKESK. The CDR3 loop reads CASSQLGSSYNEQFF. DNA for the CDR3: TGTGCCAGCAGCCAACTCGGGAGCTCCTACAATGAGCAGTTCTTC.